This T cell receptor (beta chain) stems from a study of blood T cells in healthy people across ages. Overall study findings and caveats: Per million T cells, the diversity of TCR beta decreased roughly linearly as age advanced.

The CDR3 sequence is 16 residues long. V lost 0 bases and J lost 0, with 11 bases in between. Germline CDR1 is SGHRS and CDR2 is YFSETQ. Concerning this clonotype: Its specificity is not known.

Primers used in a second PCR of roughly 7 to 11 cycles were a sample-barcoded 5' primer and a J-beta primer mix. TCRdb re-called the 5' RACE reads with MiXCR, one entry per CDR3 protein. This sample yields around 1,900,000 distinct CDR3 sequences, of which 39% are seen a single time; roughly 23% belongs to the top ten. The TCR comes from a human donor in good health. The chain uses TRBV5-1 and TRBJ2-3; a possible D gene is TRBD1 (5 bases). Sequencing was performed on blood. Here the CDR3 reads CASSLADSPSTDTQYF. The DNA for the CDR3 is TGCGCCAGCAGCTTGGCTGACAGCCCTAGCACAGATACGCAGTATTTT.